The sample holds one count of the clone carrying this T cell receptor (beta chain). The germline CDR1 and CDR2 sequences are LNHDA and SQIVND (reference sequence). CDR3 size: 18 residues. V shed 4 bases and J 0 bases; nucleotides not matched to a gene: 7. The data derive from a study of blood T cell repertoires in COVID-19. Across the whole study: Some COVID-19 samples were acute and others convalescent; all came from the United States, Italy and Spain. The cDNA or gDNA used as material had been derived from T cells, B-cell-depleted T cells, or PBMCs.

The table came from immunoSEQ multiplex PCR; TCRdb's copy has only in-frame clones and leaves some out. This table holds about 180,000 clones, about 81% found once. Sequenced sample: peripheral blood. V and J are TRBV19 and TRBJ1-4; 11 bases fit TRBD1. The source is a woman aged 80 or over with COVID-19, enrolled during active disease. Here the CDR3 DNA reads TGTGCCAGTAGTAGCCTCCCGGGACAGGGGGCAACTAATGAAAAACTGTTTTTT. Protein product: CASSSLPGQGATNEKLFF.